This T cell receptor beta chain stems from a study of blood T cell repertoires in COVID-19. Clones were sequenced by immunoSEQ multiplex PCR, and TCRdb holds only the in-frame ones, with some missing. The sample carries more than 85,000 clones, about 85% recorded once. The germline V gene has CDR1 MNHEY and CDR2 SVGEGT. V lost 3 bases and J lost 5, with 10 bases in between. This CDR3 spans 14 amino acids. This clone was seen once. The chain couples TRBV6-2 or TRBV6-3 to TRBJ2-2; D gene ambiguous. The sample taken for sequencing was peripheral blood. This clonotype originated in a man between 65 and 85 years old with acute or convalescent COVID-19. The CDR3 region is CASSYSQTTGELFF. Written as DNA, the CDR3 is TGTGCCAGCAGTTATTCACAGACAACCGGGGAGCTGTTTTTT.